The entry below describes one T cell receptor (beta chain). As processed by the authors: Nucleated cell counts were estimated from reference gene primer amplification. Here immunoSEQ multiplex PCR was the method, and the copy in TCRdb shows in-frame clones only, minus some. D and trimming were read from the DNA, whereas the V and J calls and clone size are those reported in that table. The sample shows tens of thousands of clones, about 88% of them seen only once. The data stem from a study of blood T cell repertoires in COVID-19. Study details: Acute and convalescent COVID-19 samples came from the United States, Italy and Spain.

The V and J ends lost 4 bases and 4 bases respectively, with 4 bases between them. Germline assignment: CDR1 SQVTM and CDR2 ANQGSEA. This CDR3 has 10 amino acids. The chain employs TRBV29-1 and TRBJ2-5; D uncertain. Sequenced: peripheral blood. The clonotype comes from a woman aged 80 or older with active COVID-19. The DNA for the CDR3 is TGCAGCGTTGTCGTAGAGACCCAGTACTTC. Protein sequence: CSVVVETQYF.